This entry features one TCR beta chain sequence. The data stem from a study of T-cell reconstitution after alpha-beta-depleted transplantation in children. Preparation of the TCRbeta library used unique molecular identifiers. TCRdb called the PCR reads again in MiXCR, with one record for every CDR3 protein. The sample carries 190,000 or so distinct CDR3 sequences, roughly 14% recorded once. This CDR3 contains 15 residues. Per the germline V gene, CDR1 is MDHEN and CDR2 is SYDVKM. Between the trimmed V and J ends, which lost 5 bases and 2 bases, there was a span of 15 bases. The V call is TRBV28, the J call TRBJ1-1; perhaps TRBD1 as D (6 bases). The input for sequencing was PBMCs from the stem cell graft donor, taken from the stem cell graft. This receptor was obtained from a human donor who donated a stem cell graft to a child with acute lymphoblastic leukemia. CDR3 in DNA: TGTGCCAGCAGTCTAACCGGGACATTTAACACTGAAGCTTTCTTT. Amino acid sequence: CASSLTGTFNTEAFF.